Each of the 18 T cell receptor beta chains below was sequenced from the same sample in a study of T cells in pancreatic ductal adenocarcinoma. Profiled with immunoSEQ multiplex PCR; TCRdb holds only in-frame clones, not every one. The sample contains over 10,000 clones, 75% to 90% of which appear only once. The selected patients with pancreatic ductal adenocarcinoma had surgery but no neoadjuvant therapy. Sequenced: PBMCs. The receptors here all came from a human donor with pancreatic ductal adenocarcinoma.

The genes are TRBV5-6 and TRBJ1-4; D remains unclear. In germline, CDR1 is SGHDT, CDR2 YYEEEE. This CDR3 is built from 15 residues. V lost 2 bases and J lost 3, with 11 bases in between. In DNA form, the CDR3 reads TGTGCCAGCAGCTTTCGACATGGGGCTAATGAAAAACTGTTTTTT. It translates to CASSFRHGANEKLFF.

This clone was seen only a few times. The gene calls are TRBV7-9 and TRBJ1-1; D remains ambiguous. This CDR3 has 13 amino acids. V was clipped by 1 base and J by 3 bases, with 6 bases between them. The V gene's germline CDR1 is SEHNR and CDR2 FQNEAQ (reference sequence). CDR3 protein: CASSLGPYTEAFF. The CDR3 DNA is TGTGCCAGCAGCTTAGGTCCATACACTGAAGCTTTCTTT.

This rearrangement joins TRBV7-3 to TRBJ2-6; D is unclear. The CDR3 covers 13 residues. Germline V gives CDR1 SGHTA, CDR2 FQGTGA. Between the trimmed V and J ends, which lost 5 bases and 10 bases, there was a span of 12 bases. DNA for the CDR3: TGTGCCAGCAGCCCTAGTAGACCGAACGTCCTGACTTTC. Translated, it gives CASSPSRPNVLTF.

The rearrangement uses TRBV18 and TRBJ1-1; maybe TRBD1 (5 bases). V shed 3 bases and J shed 2 bases, with 13 bases lying between them. Looked up from germline, CDR1 is KGHSH and CDR2 is LQKENI. The CDR3 has 15 residues. CDR3 bases: TGTGCCAGCTCACCTGCTAGGGGCAGCAACACTGAAGCTTTCTTT. Translating gives CASSPARGSNTEAFF.

The chain employs TRBV27 and TRBJ2-1, with D perhaps matching TRBD2 (6 bases). The germline V gene encodes CDR1 MNHEY and CDR2 SMNVEV (reference sequence). Trimming pared 6 bases from V and 2 bases from J, leaving 11 bases between. The CDR3 loop spans 14 amino acids. As DNA, the CDR3 is TGTGCCAGCAGCCGTAAGCGGGCCTACAATGAGCAGTTCTTC. Its translation is CASSRKRAYNEQFF.

This clone has only one observation. The chain carries TRBV7-8 and TRBJ2-7; 8 nucleotides match TRBD1. The CDR3 length is 16 residues. The V gene end was trimmed by 5 bases and the J gene end by 2 bases; junction bases not matched to a gene: 11. In germline, CDR1 is SGHVS, CDR2 FQNEAQ. CDR3 sequence reads: CASSLGGGQGTYEQYF. The CDR3 nucleotides are TGTGCCAGCAGCCTAGGGGGCGGACAGGGTACCTACGAGCAGTACTTC.

The rearrangement links TRBV27 to TRBJ1-1; a weak D match, TRBD1 (5 bases). V was clipped by 5 bases and J by 11 bases, with 18 bases between them. The CDR3 has 13 amino acids. CDR1 MNHEY and CDR2 SMNVEV come from the germline V gene (reference sequence). CDR3 sequence: CASSPGRALRAFF. CDR3 sequence (DNA): TGTGCCAGCAGTCCGGGACGGGCCTTGAGGGCTTTCTTT.

V is TRBV30 and J is TRBJ2-2; D perhaps matches TRBD1 (6 bases). This CDR3 region has 13 residues. Per germline, CDR1 GTSNPN and CDR2 SVGIG (reference sequence). Trimming removed 4 bases from V and 6 bases from J, with 12 bases in between. The CDR3 coding sequence is TGTGCCTGGAAATGGGCAGGGGCCGGGGAGCTGTTTTTT. Protein: CAWKWAGAGELFF.

This chain links TRBV28 with TRBJ2-5; D ambiguous. In germline, CDR1 is MDHEN, CDR2 SYDVKM. The CDR3 has 14 amino acids. Trimming pared 5 bases from V and 3 bases from J, leaving 13 bases between. The chain's CDR3 is CASSRPFGEETQYF. CDR3 nucleotides: TGTGCCAGCAGTCGCCCGTTTGGTGAAGAGACCCAGTACTTC.

The chain links TRBV9 to TRBJ2-7; D may be TRBD1 or TRBD2 (5 bases each). Germline V gives CDR1 SGDLS, CDR2 YYNGEE. V gave up 3 bases and J gave up 2 bases, with 15 bases separating them. CDR3 length: 15 amino acids. The CDR3 sequence: CASSASGTAPYEQYF. The CDR3 DNA sequence: TGTGCCAGCAGCGCTTCCGGGACGGCCCCCTACGAGCAGTACTTC.

V is TRBV19 and J is TRBJ2-7; D call uncertain. CDR3 length equals 14 residues. Looked up from germline, CDR1 is LNHDA and CDR2 is SQIVND (reference sequence). V gave up 1 base and J gave up 3 bases, with 10 bases separating them. This CDR3 is CASSIGHVDYEQYF. The CDR3 nucleotides are TGTGCCAGTAGTATAGGTCACGTCGACTACGAGCAGTACTTC.

This clone is a singleton in its sample. The chain joins TRBV11-3 to TRBJ2-2; D possibly corresponds to TRBD1 (6 bases). This CDR3 has 15 amino acids. V was shortened by 2 bases and J by 7 bases, with 14 bases between the two germline ends. Germline CDR1 reads SGHNT; CDR2 reads YENEEA. CDR3 in amino acids: CASSLSQGQGGELFF. In nucleotides, the CDR3 is TGTGCCAGCAGCTTATCACAGGGCCAGGGCGGGGAGCTGTTTTTT.

The rearrangement joins TRBV6-1 to TRBJ1-2; 8 nucleotides agree with TRBD1. With V trimmed by 5 bases and J by 6 bases, 2 bases remained unmatched. Germline V gene data show CDR1 as MNHNS and CDR2 as SASEGT. The length of the CDR3 is 12 residues. CDR3 nucleotides: TGTGCCAGCAGTTCAGGGGGCGATGGCTACACCTTC. Its protein product is CASSSGGDGYTF.

The chain recombines TRBV7-9 with TRBJ2-7, with 10 bases lining up with TRBD1. Trimming removed 4 bases from V and 3 bases from J; junction bases left unmatched: 6. This CDR3 comprises 15 residues. Germline V lookup: CDR1 SEHNR, CDR2 FQNEAQ (reference sequence). The CDR3 nucleotides read TGTGCCAGCAGCTCACCCGGGACAGGGGTCTACGAGCAGTACTTC. It encodes CASSSPGTGVYEQYF.

The rearrangement links TRBV5-1 to TRBJ2-1; 9 bases agree with TRBD1. V gave up 4 bases and J gave up 2 bases; unmatched junction bases: 4. CDR1 and CDR2 (germline): SGHRS, YFSETQ. CDR3 length: 15 amino acids. The DNA for the CDR3 is TGCGCCAGCAGCAATGACAGGGGGGCCTACAATGAGCAGTTCTTC. This translates into CASSNDRGAYNEQFF.

The V call is TRBV19, the J call TRBJ2-2; D tentatively reads TRBD1 or TRBD2 (5 bases each). V lost 3 bases and J lost 4, with 12 bases in between. This CDR3 region has 15 residues. Germline lookup yields CDR1 LNHDA and CDR2 SQIVND (reference sequence). Here the CDR3 DNA reads TGTGCCAGTAGTATCTACCACGGGACCACCGGGGAGCTGTTTTTT. Residues: CASSIYHGTTGELFF.

V gene TRBV11-2 combines with J gene TRBJ2-3; D is perhaps TRBD1 (6 bases). The CDR3 has 16 residues. Trimming cost V 4 bases and J 2 bases, with 16 bases left between them. Germline V lookup: CDR1 SGHAT, CDR2 FQNNGV. This chain's CDR3 is CASSSGTWTATDTQYF. DNA of the CDR3: TGTGCCAGCAGCTCTGGGACGTGGACAGCCACAGATACGCAGTATTTT.

The V call is TRBV7-2, the J call TRBJ1-1; D is uncertain. Between the trimmed V and J ends, which lost 0 bases and 5 bases, there was a span of 13 bases. This CDR3 contains 15 residues. CDR1 SGHTA and CDR2 FQGNSA come from the germline V gene. The CDR3 here is CASSLAFGRWTEAFF. The CDR3 DNA is TGTGCCAGCAGCTTAGCGTTTGGCAGGTGGACTGAAGCTTTCTTT.